The 5 T cell receptor beta chains reported below all come from one sample, sequenced in a study of blood T cells in healthy people across ages. Then a second PCR, running about 6 to 11 cycles, was carried out with a sample-barcoded 5' primer and a J-beta primer mix. TCRdb re-derived calls from the 5' RACE reads in MiXCR, one entry per CDR3 protein. The repertoire holds over 1,500,000 distinct CDR3 sequences, 40% to 55% seen once, with around 2.1% in the top ten. Sequencing was carried out using blood. These receptors were collected from a woman aged 40 to 50 in good health.

There are a few counts of this clonotype. The V gene is TRBV5-8, the J gene TRBJ2-4, with D perhaps TRBD2 (6 bases). Germline CDR1 reads SGHTS; CDR2 reads YDEGEE. This CDR3 is 13 amino acids long. Trimming removed 5 bases at V and 0 bases at J, with 6 bases between. The CDR3, as DNA: TGTGCCAGCAGGGGGGGAGCCAAAAACATTCAGTACTTC. It specifies CASRGGAKNIQYF.

This clonotype appeared once. This rearrangement joins TRBV7-8 to TRBJ2-7; D not certain. The CDR3 has 12 amino acids. Trimming shortened V by 5 bases and J by 3 bases, and 8 bases separated the two germline ends. From germline, CDR1 is SGHVS and CDR2 FQNEAQ. The CDR3 coding sequence is TGTGCCAGCAGCAGTGGGTGCTACGAGCAGTACTTC. This gives the protein CASSSGCYEQYF. The entire variable domain, with the rest obtained from reference TRBV7-8 and TRBJ2-7, is as follows: GAGVSQSPRYKVAKRGQDVALRCDPISGHVSLFWYQQALGQGPEFLTYFQNEAQLDKSGLPSDRFFAERPEGSVSTLKIQRTQQEDSAVYLCASSSGCYEQYFGPGTRLTVT.

The V gene is TRBV7-9, the J gene TRBJ2-1; D remains unclear. The CDR3 covers 14 residues. Looked up from germline, CDR1 is SEHNR and CDR2 is FQNEAQ (reference sequence). V lost 3 bases and J 9 bases, leaving 15 bases between the germline ends. CDR3 sequence reads: CASSFETVFGEQFF. For the CDR3, the DNA is TGTGCCAGCAGCTTCGAGACCGTATTCGGTGAGCAGTTCTTC. The full variable domain, completed using reference TRBV7-9 and TRBJ2-1, is DTGVSQNPRHKITKRGQNVTFRCDPISEHNRLYWYRQTLGQGPEFLTYFQNEAQLEKSRLLSDRFSAERPKGSFSTLEIQRTEQGDSAMYLCASSFETVFGEQFFGPGTRLTVL.

The chain uses TRBV2 and TRBJ2-3, with D hard to call. Germline V lookup: CDR1 SNHLY, CDR2 FYNNEI. The V end was cut by 6 bases, the J end by 2 bases, with 9 bases between. The CDR3 extends over 13 amino acids. The DNA for the CDR3 is TGTGCCAGCAGAAGACTGATCACAGATACGCAGTATTTT. It encodes CASRRLITDTQYF.

The chain joins TRBV15 to TRBJ1-2; maybe TRBD1 (5 bases). V was pared by 2 bases and J by 4 bases, with 11 bases between. Germline V gene lookup returns CDR1 LNHNV and CDR2 YYDKDF (reference sequence). The CDR3 is 14 amino acids. The CDR3 nucleotides are TGTGCCACCAGCAGATCGGGACGCAGCTATGGCTACACCTTC. Encoded protein: CATSRSGRSYGYTF.